Below, one T cell receptor (beta chain) is given with its context. This specimen belongs to a study of patients and donors after allogeneic stem cell transplantation. From the RT-PCR reads, TCRdb called clonotypes with MiXCR, one entry per CDR3 protein. This table has 11,000 or so distinct CDR3 sequences, 20% to 25% appearing once. The germline V gene encodes CDR1 MNHNS and CDR2 SASEGT. V was clipped by 5 bases and J by 2 bases; unmatched bases: 5. The CDR3 extends over 14 amino acids. This receptor was identified in a human donor who was either an allogeneic HSCT recipient or a stem cell or donor lymphocyte infusion donor (not recorded which). It is not recorded whose cells these are; they may come from a transplant donor. The gene calls are TRBV6-1 and TRBJ2-7; 8 nucleotides match TRBD1. Sequences were obtained from blood, either unsorted or a sorted T cell fraction (not recorded which). The CDR3 DNA reads TGTGCCAGCAGTCAGGGGGCGACCCCCTACGAGCAGTACTTC. Its protein product is CASSQGATPYEQYF.